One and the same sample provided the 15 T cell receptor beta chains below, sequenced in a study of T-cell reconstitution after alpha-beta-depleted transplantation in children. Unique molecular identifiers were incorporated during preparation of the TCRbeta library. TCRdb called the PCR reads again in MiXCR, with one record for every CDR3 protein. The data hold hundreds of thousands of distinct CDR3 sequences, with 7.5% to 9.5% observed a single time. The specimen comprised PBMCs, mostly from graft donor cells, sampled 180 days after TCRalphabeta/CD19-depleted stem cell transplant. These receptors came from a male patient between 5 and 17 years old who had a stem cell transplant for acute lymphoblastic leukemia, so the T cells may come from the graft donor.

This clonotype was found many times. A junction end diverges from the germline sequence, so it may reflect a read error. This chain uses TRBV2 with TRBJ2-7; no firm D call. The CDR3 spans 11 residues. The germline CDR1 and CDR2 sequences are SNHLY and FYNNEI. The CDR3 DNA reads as TGTGCCAGCAGTGAAGCGCTTCCGGGCCACTTC. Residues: CASSEALPGHF.

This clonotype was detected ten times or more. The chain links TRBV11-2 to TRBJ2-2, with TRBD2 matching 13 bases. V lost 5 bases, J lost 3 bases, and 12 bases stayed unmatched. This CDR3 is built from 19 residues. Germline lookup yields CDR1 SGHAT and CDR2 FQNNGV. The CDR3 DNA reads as TGTGCCAGCAGCCCCGGACTAGCGGGAGTGGGGCGAGACACCGGGGAGCTGTTTTTT. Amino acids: CASSPGLAGVGRDTGELFF.

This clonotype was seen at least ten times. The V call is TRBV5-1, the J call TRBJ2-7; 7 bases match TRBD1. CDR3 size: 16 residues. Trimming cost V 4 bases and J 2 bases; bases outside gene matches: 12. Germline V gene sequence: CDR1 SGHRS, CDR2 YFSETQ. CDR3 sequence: CASSPTPRQGTYEQYF. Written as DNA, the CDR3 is TGCGCCAGCAGCCCCACCCCACGACAGGGAACCTACGAGCAGTACTTC.

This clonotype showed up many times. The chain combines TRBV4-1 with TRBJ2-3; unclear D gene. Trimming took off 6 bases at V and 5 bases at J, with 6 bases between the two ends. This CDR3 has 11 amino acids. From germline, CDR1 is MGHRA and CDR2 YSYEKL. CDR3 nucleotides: TGCGCCAGCAGTGCCATAGATACGCAGTATTTT. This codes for CASSAIDTQYF.

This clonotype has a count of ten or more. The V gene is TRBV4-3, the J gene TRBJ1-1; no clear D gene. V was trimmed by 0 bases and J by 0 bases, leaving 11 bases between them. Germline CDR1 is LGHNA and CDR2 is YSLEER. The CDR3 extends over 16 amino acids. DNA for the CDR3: TGCGCCAGCAGCCAAGATGGAGAGGAAATGAACACTGAAGCTTTCTTT. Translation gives CASSQDGEEMNTEAFF.

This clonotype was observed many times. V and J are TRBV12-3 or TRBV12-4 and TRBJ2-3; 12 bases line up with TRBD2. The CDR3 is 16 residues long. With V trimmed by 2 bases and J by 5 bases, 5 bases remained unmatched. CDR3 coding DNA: TGTGCCAGCAGTTTACCCTGGACTAGCGGGGTAGATACGCAGTATTTT. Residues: CASSLPWTSGVDTQYF.

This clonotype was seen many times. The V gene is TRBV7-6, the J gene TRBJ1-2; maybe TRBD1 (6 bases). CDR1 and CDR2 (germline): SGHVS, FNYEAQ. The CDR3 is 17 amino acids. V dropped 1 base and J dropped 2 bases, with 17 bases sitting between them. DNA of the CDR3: TGTGCCAGCAGCTTAGATGGACAGACCCAAAGGAACTATGGCTACACCTTC. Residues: CASSLDGQTQRNYGYTF.

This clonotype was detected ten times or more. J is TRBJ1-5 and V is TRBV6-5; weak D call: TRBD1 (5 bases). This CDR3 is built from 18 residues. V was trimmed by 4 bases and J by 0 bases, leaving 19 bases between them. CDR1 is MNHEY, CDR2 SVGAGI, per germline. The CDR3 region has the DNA TGTGCCAGCAGTTTTACCCGGCCCCGGGGGAATAGCAATCAGCCCCAGCATTTT. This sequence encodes CASSFTRPRGNSNQPQHF.

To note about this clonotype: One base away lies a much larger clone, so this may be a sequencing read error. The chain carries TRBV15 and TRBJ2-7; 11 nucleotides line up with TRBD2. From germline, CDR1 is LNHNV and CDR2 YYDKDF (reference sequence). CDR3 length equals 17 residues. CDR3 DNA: TGTGCCACCAACAGATTACCGGGACTAGCGGTGGTCTACGAGCAGTACTTC. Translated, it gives CATNRLPGLAVVYEQYF.

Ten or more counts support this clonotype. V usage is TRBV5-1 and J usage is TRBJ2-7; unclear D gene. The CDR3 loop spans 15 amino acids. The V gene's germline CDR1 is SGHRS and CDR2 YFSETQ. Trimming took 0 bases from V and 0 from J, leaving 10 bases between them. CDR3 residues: CASSLANGNSYEQYF. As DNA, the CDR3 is TGCGCCAGCAGCTTGGCCAACGGCAACTCCTACGAGCAGTACTTC.

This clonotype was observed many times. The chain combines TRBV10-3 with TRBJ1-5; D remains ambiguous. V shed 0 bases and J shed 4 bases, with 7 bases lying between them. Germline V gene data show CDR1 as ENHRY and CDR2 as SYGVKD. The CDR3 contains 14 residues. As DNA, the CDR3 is TGTGCCATCAGTGAGTCAGACACTAATCAGCCCCAGCATTTT. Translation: CAISESDTNQPQHF.

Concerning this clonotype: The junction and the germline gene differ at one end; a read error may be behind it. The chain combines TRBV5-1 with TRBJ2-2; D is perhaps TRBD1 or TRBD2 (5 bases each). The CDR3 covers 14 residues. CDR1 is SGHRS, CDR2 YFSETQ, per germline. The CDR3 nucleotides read TGCGCCAGCAGACAGGCCTCGAACACCGGGGAGCCGTTTTTT. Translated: CASRQASNTGEPFF.

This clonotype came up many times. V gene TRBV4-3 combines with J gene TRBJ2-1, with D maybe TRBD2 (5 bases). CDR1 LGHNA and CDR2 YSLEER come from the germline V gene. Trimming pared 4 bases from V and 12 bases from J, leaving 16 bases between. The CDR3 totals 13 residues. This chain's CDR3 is CASSPNSFRGQFF. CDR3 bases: TGCGCCAGCAGCCCAAACTCGTTCCGGGGGCAGTTCTTC.

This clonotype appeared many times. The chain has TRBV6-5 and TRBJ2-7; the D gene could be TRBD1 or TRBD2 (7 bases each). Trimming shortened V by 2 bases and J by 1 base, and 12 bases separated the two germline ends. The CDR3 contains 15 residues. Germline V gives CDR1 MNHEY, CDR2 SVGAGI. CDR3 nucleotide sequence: TGTGCCAGCAGTTACCCGGGGGGACAGTCCTACGAGCAGTACTTC. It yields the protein CASSYPGGQSYEQYF.

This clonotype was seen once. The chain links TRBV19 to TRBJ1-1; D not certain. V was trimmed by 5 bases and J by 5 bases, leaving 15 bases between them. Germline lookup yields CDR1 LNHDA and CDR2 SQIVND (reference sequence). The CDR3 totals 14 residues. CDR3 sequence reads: CASSPSGSRTEAFF. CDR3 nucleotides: TGTGCCAGTAGTCCCTCGGGGTCCCGGACTGAAGCTTTCTTT.